Below are 30 T cell receptor beta chains sequenced from a single sample in a study of T cells in women clearing cervical HPV infection. The repertoire was sequenced with immunoSEQ multiplex PCR; TCRdb's copy has only in-frame clones and lacks some. The sample shows 30,000 to 45,000 clones, and 1.5% to 2% sits with its ten largest clones. Sequencing used blood buffy coat. All receptors come from a woman between 18 and 70 years old with a cervical HPV16 infection that either progressed to CIN3+ or cleared (not recorded which).

With regard to this clone: The sequence runs out 3 residues before the end of the CDR3; the remainder is reconstructed from the germline J gene. V is TRBV7-2 and J is TRBJ1-4, with 8 bases lining up with TRBD1. The germline V gene encodes CDR1 SGHTA and CDR2 FQGNSA. CDR3 size: 15 residues. CDR3 DNA (partial): TGTGCCAGCAGCTTAGGAGGGACAGGTCGGTCTCCA. Translated, it gives CASSLGGTGRSP. The full CDR3 protein is CASSLGGTGRSPLFF.

Of note for this clone: The read ends 3 residues shy of where the CDR3 ends; the end is completed using the germline J gene. The rearrangement joins TRBV20-1 to TRBJ2-3, with 8 bases aligning to TRBD1. Looked up from germline, CDR1 is DFQATT and CDR2 is SNEGSKA (reference sequence). This CDR3 is built from 13 residues. The CDR3 DNA, read in part, is TGCAGTGCTAGGGGGACAGGTCAAGAGACG. This sequence encodes CSARGTGQET. The full CDR3 protein is CSARGTGQETQYF.

Details on this clone: The read ends 3 residues early relative to the CDR3; the germline J gene fills the gap. This chain connects TRBV6-2 or TRBV6-3 to TRBJ2-2, with 9 positions matching TRBD1. Trimming cost V 1 base and J 7 bases; bases outside gene matches: 7. Germline lookup yields CDR1 MNHEY and CDR2 SVGEGT. There are 16 residues in the CDR3. CDR3 sequence: CASSYYGTGRVGELFF. Partial CDR3 DNA: TGTGCCAGCAGTTACTACGGGACAGGGAGGGTCGGGGAG.

CDR3 sequence reads: CAISDQGSRTDTQYF. CDR3 DNA (partial): TGTGCCATCAGTGATCAGGGAAGTAGGACAGATACG. This chain links TRBV10-3 with TRBJ2-3; D possibly corresponds to TRBD1 (5 bases). Read data end 3 residues before the CDR3 end; the end is taken from the germline J gene. Trimming took 3 bases from V and 3 from J, leaving 13 bases between them. The CDR3 sequence is 15 residues long. CDR1 and CDR2 (germline): ENHRY, SYGVKD.

About this clone: The CDR3 end falls 3 residues outside the read, so it is completed with the germline J gene. J is TRBJ2-7 and V is TRBV5-6; D might be TRBD2 (5 bases). This CDR3 has 13 amino acids. CDR1 SGHDT and CDR2 YYEEEE come from the germline V gene. The V end lost 0 bases, the J end lost 4 bases, and 8 bases lay between the germline ends. The CDR3 protein is CASSLASGYEQYF. CDR3 DNA, as far as it was read: TGTGCCAGCAGCTTGGCCTCGGGGTACGAG.

The sequenced part of the CDR3 DNA is TGCGCCAGCAGCTTCACTGCTAGCACAGATACG. Protein sequence: CASSFTASTDT. The full CDR3 protein is CASSFTASTDTQYF. This chain links TRBV5-1 with TRBJ2-3; the D is unclear. The read ends 3 residues early relative to the CDR3; the germline J gene fills the gap. Germline assignment: CDR1 SGHRS and CDR2 YFSETQ. V gave up 2 bases and J gave up 0 bases, with 7 bases separating them. The CDR3 is 14 amino acids.

With respect to this clone: The missing CDR3 end, 3 residues past where the read stops, is filled in from the germline J gene. V and J are TRBV4-2 and TRBJ2-7; D possibly corresponds to TRBD1 (6 bases). The V end was cut by 1 base, the J end by 4 bases, with 14 bases between. Per the germline V gene, CDR1 is LGHNA and CDR2 is YNFKEQ. CDR3 size: 15 residues. The CDR3 loop reads CASSQARDMGYEQYF. CDR3 bases read: TGTGCCAGCAGCCAAGCAAGGGACATGGGGTACGAG.

A note on this clone: At one boundary the junction diverges from the germline segment, which might be a read error. The CDR3 goes on 3 residues after the read ends, and that part is filled in from the germline J gene. The sample contains more than one DNA sequence encoding this CDR3. The chain combines TRBV20-1 with TRBJ1-2; D call uncertain. Germline CDR1 DFQATT, CDR2 SNEGSKA (reference sequence). This CDR3 has 12 residues. CDR3 DNA (partial): TGCAGCGCTAGTTTACCGGCCGGGGGC. It encodes CSASLPAGG. The whole CDR3 protein reads CSASLPAGGYTF.

As to this clone: The CDR3 extends 3 residues past the end of the read, so its final part is completed from the germline J gene. The rearrangement links TRBV10-3 to TRBJ1-5, with D possibly matching TRBD1 (5 bases). The CDR3 is 12 amino acids. Trimming stripped 6 bases from V and 5 bases from J, with 8 bases between. CDR1 and CDR2 (germline): ENHRY, SYGVKD. CDR3 bases read: TGTGCCATCAGGGGGGGGGATCAGCCC. Amino acid sequence: CAIRGGDQP. The whole CDR3 region reads CAIRGGDQPQHF.

On this clone itself: Sequence at one end of the junction differs from germline and may be a read error. The read ends 3 residues before the CDR3 terminus; that terminus is restored from the germline J gene. The chain links TRBV7-7 to TRBJ1-2; 9 nucleotides align to TRBD1. In germline, CDR1 is SSHAT, CDR2 FNYEAQ (reference sequence). This CDR3 is 16 amino acids long. The CDR3 sequence: CASSQGTGQAYNDYTF. CDR3 DNA, as far as it was read: TGTGCTAGCAGCCAAGGGACAGGGCAAGCTTACAATGAC. Combining the CDR3 with reference TRBV7-7 and TRBJ1-2 gives the whole variable domain GAGVSQSPRYKVTKRGQDVTLRCDPISSHATLYWYQQALGQGPEFLTYFNYEAQPDKSGLPSDRFSAERPEGSISTLTIQRTEQRDSAMYRCASSQGTGQAYNDYTFGSGTRLTVV.

Comments on this clone: From the germline J gene comes the end of the CDR3, since the read stops 3 residues before it. The chain combines TRBV18 with TRBJ2-3; 12 bases map to TRBD2. The CDR3 length is 17 residues. Looked up from germline, CDR1 is KGHSH and CDR2 is LQKENI. After removal of 3 bases from V and 4 bases from J, the junction contained 8 bases not matched to a gene. The chain's CDR3 is CASSPATSGGTADTQYF. The CDR3 bases that were read are TGTGCCAGCTCACCGGCGACTAGCGGGGGCACAGCAGATACG.

A remark on this clone: From the germline J gene comes the end of the CDR3, since the read stops 3 residues before it. This sequence joins TRBV2 and TRBJ1-4; possible D gene TRBD1, 6 bases. The CDR3 loop spans 13 amino acids. The germline V gene has CDR1 SNHLY and CDR2 FYNNEI. Incomplete CDR3 DNA: TGTGCCAGCAGACAGGGTTTGAATTCACCA. Translation gives CASRQGLNSP. The whole CDR3 is CASRQGLNSPLFF.

Concerning this clone: The CDR3 goes on 3 residues after the read ends, and that part is filled in from the germline J gene. This chain links TRBV7-7 with TRBJ2-1, with 10 bases lining up with TRBD2. The CDR3 length is 15 residues. Per the germline V gene, CDR1 is SSHAT and CDR2 is FNYEAQ (reference sequence). V lost 4 bases, J lost 2 bases, and 2 bases stayed unmatched. The sequenced part of the CDR3 DNA is TGTGCCAGCAGCTCGGGACTAGCGACCTACAATGAG. Amino acid sequence: CASSSGLATYNE. From start to end, the CDR3 is CASSSGLATYNEQFF.

Regarding this clone: The sequenced fragment ends 3 residues before the CDR3 boundary, so the rest is inferred from the germline J gene. The V gene is TRBV7-9, the J gene TRBJ2-2; D may be TRBD1 (6 bases). Germline V CDR1 and CDR2: SEHNR, FQNEAQ (reference sequence). Deletions cut 5 bases from V and 2 bases from J, with 9 bases between. The CDR3 runs to 14 residues. CDR3 DNA, as far as it was read: TGTGCCAGCAGCCCACAGGGAAACACCGGGGAG. Translated: CASSPQGNTGE. The CDR3 reads in full as CASSPQGNTGELFF.

On this clone: Coverage ceases 3 residues before the CDR3 finishes, and the germline J gene fills in the end. The chain uses TRBV19 and TRBJ1-1; TRBD1 matches 7 bases. This CDR3 contains 15 residues. Germline assignment: CDR1 LNHDA and CDR2 SQIVND (reference sequence). V trimming: 5 bases; J trimming: 1 base; junction bases outside the gene matches: 7. CDR3 sequence reads: CASSLRGGGNTEAFF. The CDR3 DNA, read in part, is TGTGCCAGTAGTCTCCGAGGGGGCGGGAACACTGAA.

To note about this clone: The read ends 3 residues early relative to the CDR3; the germline J gene fills the gap. The chain is built from TRBV5-1 and TRBJ2-1; D is uncertain. Trimming left V 1 base short and J 5 bases short, with 4 bases between. The CDR3 spans 12 residues. Germline V gene lookup returns CDR1 SGHRS and CDR2 YFSETQ. The sequenced part of the CDR3 DNA is TGCGCCAGCAGCTTGAGGCACAATGAG. It is translated as CASSLRHNE. The whole CDR3 protein reads CASSLRHNEQFF.

Of note for this clone: The CDR3 end lies 3 residues beyond the end of the read and is filled in from the germline J gene. This sequence joins TRBV15 and TRBJ1-1; TRBD1 agrees at 10 bases. J was trimmed by 1 base and V by 1 base; bases with no gene match: 0. Looked up from germline, CDR1 is LNHNV and CDR2 is YYDKDF (reference sequence). The CDR3 totals 15 residues. This chain's CDR3 is CATSRGQGANTEAFF. The CDR3 DNA, read in part, is TGTGCCACCAGCAGAGGACAGGGGGCGAACACTGAA.

The CDR3 loop reads CALGAGDRGINSPLFF. The CDR3 DNA, read in part, is TGTGCCTTGGGGGCCGGGGACAGGGGGATTAATTCACCA. The chain couples TRBV30 to TRBJ1-4; TRBD1 matches at 11 bases. The read comes to an end 3 residues before the CDR3 does, leaving the germline J gene to fill in the end. In germline, CDR1 is GTSNPN, CDR2 SVGIG (reference sequence). The CDR3 runs to 16 residues.

On this clone itself: Relative to the germline gene, one junction end is altered; a read error may explain this. The observed sequence ends 3 residues before the CDR3 terminus, with the missing tail filled in from the germline J gene. The V call is TRBV4-2, the J call TRBJ1-1; the D gene is possibly TRBD1 (5 bases). Germline assignment: CDR1 LGHNA and CDR2 YNFKEQ. The CDR3 is made up of 15 amino acids. Partial CDR3 DNA: TGCGCCAGCAGCCAAGGATGGGGGGTGAACACTGAA. This gives the protein CASSQGWGVNTE. The whole CDR3 protein is CASSQGWGVNTEAFF.

To note about this clone: The observed sequence ends 3 residues before the CDR3 terminus, with the missing tail filled in from the germline J gene. The chain recombines TRBV13 with TRBJ2-7; tentatively, D is TRBD2 (5 bases). This CDR3 spans 14 amino acids. The ends were cut back, 10 bases at V and 0 bases at J, with 16 bases in the middle. Germline CDR1 and CDR2: PRHDT and FYEKMQ (reference sequence). The part of the CDR3 DNA that was read is TGTGCCACCCTACTTAGCGTAAACTCCTACGAG. This translates into CATLLSVNSYE. The whole CDR3 protein is CATLLSVNSYEQYF.

As for this clone: The read ends 3 residues early relative to the CDR3; the germline J gene fills the gap. The chain links TRBV13 to TRBJ1-2; D remains unclear. The CDR3 has 14 amino acids. Per germline, CDR1 PRHDT and CDR2 FYEKMQ (reference sequence). V lost 4 bases and J 7 bases, leaving 16 bases between the germline ends. The CDR3 region is CASSSSPPSGGYTF. Incomplete CDR3 DNA: TGTGCCAGCAGCTCCTCGCCTCCATCGGGTGGC.

The sequenced part of the CDR3 DNA is TGTGCCAGCAGCTCCAAGTACCTCCCCGGGACAGACAAATACGAG. Translation: CASSSKYLPGTDKYE. The whole CDR3 reads CASSSKYLPGTDKYEQYF. The V and J genes are TRBV13 and TRBJ2-7; 7 bases match TRBD1. The observed sequence ends 3 residues before the CDR3 terminus, with the missing tail filled in from the germline J gene. The CDR3 totals 18 residues. Germline V gives CDR1 PRHDT, CDR2 FYEKMQ (reference sequence). After removal of 4 bases from V and 4 bases from J, the junction contained 19 bases not matched to a gene.

With regard to this clone: The read ends 3 residues shy of where the CDR3 ends; the end is completed using the germline J gene. This chain connects TRBV7-2 to TRBJ1-4; possible D gene TRBD1, 6 bases. V was pared by 1 base and J by 7 bases, with 10 bases between. The CDR3 consists of 14 residues. From germline, CDR1 is SGHTA and CDR2 FQGNSA. The covered CDR3 bases are TGTGCCAGCAGCTTAGTGGGGGCGGGTGAAAAA. Encoded protein: CASSLVGAGEK. The complete CDR3 sequence is CASSLVGAGEKLFF.

A remark on this clone: The missing CDR3 end, 3 residues past where the read stops, is filled in from the germline J gene. The chain couples TRBV2 to TRBJ2-5, with 7 positions matching TRBD2. The CDR3 runs to 14 residues. V was clipped by 4 bases and J by 4 bases; unmatched bases: 6. Germline CDR1 SNHLY, CDR2 FYNNEI. The CDR3 is CASSVVGGTETQYF. CDR3 bases read: TGTGCCAGCAGTGTTGTGGGGGGGACAGAGACC.

With respect to this clone: Read data end 3 residues before the CDR3 end; the end is taken from the germline J gene. The chain recombines TRBV20-1 with TRBJ1-4; D not certain. The ends were cut back, 3 bases at V and 4 bases at J, with 15 bases in the middle. CDR3 length: 15 residues. Germline V gives CDR1 DFQATT, CDR2 SNEGSKA (reference sequence). The sequenced part of the CDR3 DNA is TGCAGTGCTAGTGTCCCCCGGGGTAATAATGAAAAA. This translates into CSASVPRGNNEK. The whole CDR3 sequence reads CSASVPRGNNEKLFF.

With respect to this clone: The read ends 3 residues before the CDR3 terminus; that terminus is restored from the germline J gene. The chain is built from TRBV5-1 and TRBJ2-2; TRBD1 aligns across 8 bases. CDR1 and CDR2 (germline): SGHRS, YFSETQ. The CDR3 length is 13 residues. The chain's CDR3 is CASSFGQGEKLFF. The part of the CDR3 DNA that was read is TGCGCCAGCAGCTTTGGACAGGGTGAAAAG.

Comments on this clone: From the germline J gene comes the end of the CDR3, since the read stops 3 residues before it. The chain has TRBV20-1 and TRBJ2-3; TRBD1 matches at 8 bases. Germline V CDR1 and CDR2: DFQATT, SNEGSKA (reference sequence). J lost 4 bases, V lost 3 bases, and 3 bases had no gene match. The CDR3 is 13 amino acids. Partial CDR3 DNA: TGCAGTGCTAGGCAACAGGGGGCAGATACG. Protein sequence: CSARQQGADT. The entire CDR3 is CSARQQGADTQYF.

With respect to this clone: Read coverage stops 3 residues before the CDR3 terminus; the germline J gene supplies the remainder. The chain combines TRBV18 with TRBJ1-1, with unresolved D. CDR1 and CDR2 (germline): KGHSH, LQKENI. The CDR3 is 14 residues long. V lost 3 bases to trimming and J lost 2 bases, with 10 bases between them. The CDR3 reads CASSPTEVNTEAFF. The DNA read from the CDR3 is TGTGCCAGCTCACCTACAGAGGTCAACACTGAA.

To note about this clone: Read sequence stops 3 residues before the CDR3 end, and the germline J gene provides the missing end. This chain joins TRBV18 and TRBJ1-5; tentative D call: TRBD1 (6 bases). Germline CDR1 reads KGHSH; CDR2 reads LQKENI. V was clipped by 6 bases and J by 4 bases, with 16 bases between them. This CDR3 comprises 15 residues. The covered CDR3 bases are TGTGCCAGCTCCCCATCGGCAGGGGCTAATCAGCCC. This codes for CASSPSAGANQP. The full CDR3 is CASSPSAGANQPQHF.

Concerning this clone itself: Read coverage stops 3 residues before the CDR3 terminus; the germline J gene supplies the remainder. The gene calls are TRBV7-9 and TRBJ2-1; 9 nucleotides agree with TRBD2. Looked up from germline, CDR1 is SEHNR and CDR2 is FQNEAQ (reference sequence). V lost 1 base, J lost 2 bases, and 0 bases stayed unmatched. The CDR3 length is 15 residues. Incomplete CDR3 DNA: TGTGCCAGCAGCTTAGGCGGGGGGGCCTACAATGAG. This sequence encodes CASSLGGGAYNE. The entire CDR3 is CASSLGGGAYNEQFF. The entire variable domain, with the rest obtained from reference TRBV7-9 and TRBJ2-1, is as follows: DTGVSQNPRHKITKRGQNVTFRCDPISEHNRLYWYRQTLGQGPEFLTYFQNEAQLEKSRLLSDRFSAERPKGSFSTLEIQRTEQGDSAMYLCASSLGGGAYNEQFFGPGTRLTVL.